The 7 T cell receptor beta chains listed next were all sequenced from one sample in a study of blood T cell repertoires in COVID-19. Produced via immunoSEQ multiplex PCR; TCRdb's table is partial and in-frame only. The data show about 480,000 clones, with around 88% seen just once and roughly 12% held by the top ten. The sample consisted of peripheral blood. These receptors were obtained from a woman between 45 and 65 years old with COVID-19, enrolled during active disease.

The rearrangement joins TRBV5-6 to TRBJ2-7, with a possible D match to TRBD1 (5 bases). This CDR3 has 14 residues. Per germline, CDR1 SGHDT and CDR2 YYEEEE. The germline V and J ends were trimmed by 3 bases and 1 base, with 11 bases remaining between them. The CDR3, as DNA: TGTGCCAGCAGCTCAGGGATTTCGTCCTACGAGCAGTACTTC. It is translated as CASSSGISSYEQYF.

This chain connects TRBV11-2 to TRBJ2-5; 7 nucleotides align to TRBD1. V was pared by 2 bases and J by 5 bases, with 5 bases of the junction left unmatched. Looked up from germline, CDR1 is SGHAT and CDR2 is FQNNGV. This CDR3 is built from 14 residues. As DNA, the CDR3 is TGTGCCAGCAGCTTAATGAGGGACAGCGAGACCCAGTACTTC. Protein sequence: CASSLMRDSETQYF.

The gene calls are TRBV7-2 and TRBJ2-5, with D perhaps TRBD2 (6 bases). The germline V and J ends were trimmed by 0 bases and 4 bases, with 12 bases remaining between them. The CDR3 spans 15 residues. Germline V CDR1 and CDR2: SGHTA, FQGNSA. In DNA form, the CDR3 reads TGTGCCAGCAGCTTAGCGGTGGCGGGGATAGAGACCCAGTACTTC. This translates into CASSLAVAGIETQYF.

This chain links TRBV5-5 with TRBJ2-1; maybe TRBD1 (5 bases). With 0 bases removed from V and 9 bases from J, the gap between germline ends came to 13 bases. Germline-derived CDR1 and CDR2 are SGHKS and YYEKEE (reference sequence). There are 14 residues in the CDR3. Here the CDR3 reads CASSLVEQVGEQFF. The CDR3 coding sequence is TGTGCCAGCAGCTTGGTGGAACAGGTTGGTGAGCAGTTCTTC.

This chain joins TRBV4-1 and TRBJ1-2; D may be TRBD1 (5 bases). The CDR3 is 15 residues long. V was clipped by 2 bases and J by 4 bases, with 14 bases between them. CDR1 is MGHRA, CDR2 YSYEKL, per germline. The CDR3 sequence is CASSQLRGTGYGYTF. The CDR3 DNA sequence: TGCGCCAGCAGCCAATTACGAGGGACTGGCTATGGCTACACCTTC.

The chain recombines TRBV13 with TRBJ2-7, with TRBD1 as a possible D gene (5 bases). Trimming shortened V by 6 bases and J by 2 bases, and 17 bases separated the two germline ends. Germline lookup yields CDR1 PRHDT and CDR2 FYEKMQ (reference sequence). The length of the CDR3 is 15 residues. The CDR3 DNA sequence: TGTGCCAGCAGTTCCTCGTGGACACGGCCCTACGAGCAGTACTTC. Its protein is CASSSSWTRPYEQYF.

This clone appeared a few times. The chain recombines TRBV5-1 with TRBJ1-3; possibly TRBD1 for D (6 bases). Germline CDR1 reads SGHRS; CDR2 reads YFSETQ. This CDR3 is 15 amino acids long. V lost 4 bases and J 0 bases, leaving 11 bases between the germline ends. The CDR3: CASSPDSVSGNTIYF. For the CDR3, the DNA is TGCGCCAGCAGCCCGGACAGCGTCTCTGGAAACACCATATATTTT.